This T cell receptor (beta chain) was observed in a study of blood T cell repertoires in COVID-19. Study context: Sites across the United States, Italy and Spain contributed samples from acute and convalescent COVID-19. Sources were T cells, B-cell-depleted T cells, or PBMCs; the material itself was cDNA or gDNA.

Authors' analysis steps: The assay estimated nucleated cells by amplifying reference gene primers. Some clones are missing from TCRdb's copy, which holds only in-frame ones; the method was immunoSEQ multiplex PCR. Clone size and the V and J calls come from that table; the DNA yielded D and trimming. The table shows about 260,000 clones, with over 70% occurring only once. CDR1 and CDR2 from the germline V gene are SGHRS and YFSETQ. The CDR3 has 14 residues. V shed 1 base and J shed 3 bases, with 10 bases lying between them. Sequenced material: peripheral blood. The TCR was taken from a woman in her thirties or forties who had recovered from COVID-19. This chain links TRBV5-1 with TRBJ1-1, with D tentatively TRBD1 (5 bases). The CDR3 loop reads CASSLTGADTEAFF. The CDR3 nucleotides read TGCGCCAGCAGCTTGACTGGGGCCGACACTGAAGCTTTCTTT.